This T cell receptor beta chain derives from a study of cytomegalovirus exposure and HLA in healthy donors. A remark on this clone: The target antigen is unknown.

The PCR made use of 60 Vbeta and 13 Jbeta primers. TCRdb's copy holds only in-frame clones and misses some; the assay was immunoSEQ multiplex PCR. The top ten hold 13% to 15% of the sample, which has fewer than 250,000 clones, 75% to 80% seen once. General study findings and limits: In a later analysis, TCR association rates varied by HLA locus: DRB1 most, HLA-C fewest. Earlier results showed most TCR beta V segments being productive about 90% or about 30% of the time.

The V and J ends lost 0 bases and 0 bases, in that order; junction bases with no gene match: 1. The CDR3 contains 16 residues. Germline V CDR1 and CDR2: LGHNA, YSLEER. The sequence was collected from a woman aged 30 to 39 in good health and CMV-seropositive. The rearrangement uses TRBV4-3 and TRBJ2-7; 11 nucleotides align to TRBD2. Sequenced: PBMCs. The CDR3 DNA reads TGCGCCAGCAGCCAAGATACTAGCGGGGGCTCCTACGAGCAGTACTTC. Translated, it gives CASSQDTSGGSYEQYF.